This T cell receptor (beta chain) stems from a study of shared clonotypes between healthy human individuals. General study findings and limits: Apart from blood, nothing was sampled; tissue repertoires likely differ. Memory subsets generally showed lower estimated richness than naive subsets.

A remark on this clone: Its antigen is as yet unknown.

Terminally differentiated effector memory CD45RA+ cells were excluded from the naive CD8 cells, which were CD45RO-negative and positively selected for CCR7. The CDR3 runs to 14 residues. V gave up 3 bases and J gave up 3 bases, with 11 bases separating them. Germline CDR1 is SGHVS and CDR2 is FQNEAQ. Assay execution proceeded at the deep level. TCRdb's table, derived via immunoSEQ multiplex PCR, lists solely in-frame clones and lacks some. The sample holds roughly 590,000 clones; around 95% are singletons and the top ten take 0.085% to 0.11%. This chain uses TRBV7-8 with TRBJ1-1, with D possibly TRBD1 on 6 matching bases. Sample: naive CD8+ T cells sorted from blood. The TCR originated in a young woman in good health. The CDR3 DNA sequence: TGTGCCAGCAGCTTCCCGGAGGGGGACACTGAAGCTTTCTTT. This codes for CASSFPEGDTEAFF.